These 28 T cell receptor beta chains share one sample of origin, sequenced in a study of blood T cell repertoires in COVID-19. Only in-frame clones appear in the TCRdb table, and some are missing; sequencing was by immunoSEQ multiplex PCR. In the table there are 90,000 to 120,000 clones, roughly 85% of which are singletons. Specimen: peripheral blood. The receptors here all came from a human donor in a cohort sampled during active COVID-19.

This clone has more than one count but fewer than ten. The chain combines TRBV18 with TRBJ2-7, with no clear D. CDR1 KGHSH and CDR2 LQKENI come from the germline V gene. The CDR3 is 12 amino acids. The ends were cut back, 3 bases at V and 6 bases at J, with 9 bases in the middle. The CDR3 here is CASSPAGFEQYF. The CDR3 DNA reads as TGTGCCAGCTCACCGGCAGGCTTCGAGCAGTACTTC. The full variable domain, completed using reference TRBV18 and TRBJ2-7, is NAGVMQNPRHLVRRRGQEARLRCSPMKGHSHVYWYRQLPEEGLKFMVYLQKENIIDESGMPKERFSAEFPKEGPSILRIQQVVRGDSAAYFCASSPAGFEQYFGPGTRLTVT.

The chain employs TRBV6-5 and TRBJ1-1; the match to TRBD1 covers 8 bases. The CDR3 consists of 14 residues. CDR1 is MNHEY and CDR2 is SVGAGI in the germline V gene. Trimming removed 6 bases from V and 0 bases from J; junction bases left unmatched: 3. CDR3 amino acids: CASRLQGVNTEAFF. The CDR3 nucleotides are TGTGCCAGCAGGCTACAGGGGGTGAACACTGAAGCTTTCTTT.

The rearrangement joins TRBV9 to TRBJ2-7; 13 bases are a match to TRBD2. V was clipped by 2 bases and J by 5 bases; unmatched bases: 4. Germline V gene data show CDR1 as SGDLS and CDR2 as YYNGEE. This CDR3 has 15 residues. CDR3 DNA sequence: TGTGCCAGCAGCGTGACTAGCGGGAGGTACCACGAGCAGTACTTC. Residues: CASSVTSGRYHEQYF. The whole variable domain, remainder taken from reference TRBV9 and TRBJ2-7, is DSGVTQTPKHLITATGQRVTLRCSPRSGDLSVYWYQQSLDQGLQFLIQYYNGEERAKGNILERFSAQQFPDLHSELNLSSLELGDSALYFCASSVTSGRYHEQYFGPGTRLTVT.

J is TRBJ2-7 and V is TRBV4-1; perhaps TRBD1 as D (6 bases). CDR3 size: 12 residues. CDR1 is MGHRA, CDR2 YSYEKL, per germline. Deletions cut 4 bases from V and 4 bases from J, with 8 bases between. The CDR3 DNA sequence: TGCGCCAGCAGCCCCACAGGGTACGAGCAGTACTTC. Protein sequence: CASSPTGYEQYF.

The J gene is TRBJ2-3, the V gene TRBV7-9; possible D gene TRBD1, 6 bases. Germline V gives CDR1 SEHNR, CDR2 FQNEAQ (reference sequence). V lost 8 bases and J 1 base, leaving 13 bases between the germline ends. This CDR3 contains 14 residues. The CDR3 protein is CASSVQGRTDTQYF. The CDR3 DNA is TGTGCCAGCTCGGTACAGGGACGCACAGATACGCAGTATTTT.

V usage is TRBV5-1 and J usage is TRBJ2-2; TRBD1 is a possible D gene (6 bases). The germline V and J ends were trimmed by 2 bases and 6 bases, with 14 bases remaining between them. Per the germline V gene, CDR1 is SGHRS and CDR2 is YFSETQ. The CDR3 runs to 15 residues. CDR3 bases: TGCGCCAGCAGCTTCACAGGGAATTTGCCCGGGGAGCTGTTTTTT. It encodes CASSFTGNLPGELFF.

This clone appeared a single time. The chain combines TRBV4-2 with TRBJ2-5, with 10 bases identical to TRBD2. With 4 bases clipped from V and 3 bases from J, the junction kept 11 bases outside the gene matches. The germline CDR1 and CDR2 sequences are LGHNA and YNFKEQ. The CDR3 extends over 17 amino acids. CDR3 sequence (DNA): TGTGCCAGCAGCCTCCTCGGAGCGCTAGCGGGAGAAGAGACCCAGTACTTC. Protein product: CASSLLGALAGEETQYF.

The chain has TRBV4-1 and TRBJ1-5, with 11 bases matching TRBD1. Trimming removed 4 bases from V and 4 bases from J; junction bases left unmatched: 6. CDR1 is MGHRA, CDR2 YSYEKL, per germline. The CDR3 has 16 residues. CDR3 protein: CASSRTRDRGNQPQHF. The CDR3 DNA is TGCGCCAGCAGCCGCACCCGGGACAGGGGGAATCAGCCCCAGCATTTT.

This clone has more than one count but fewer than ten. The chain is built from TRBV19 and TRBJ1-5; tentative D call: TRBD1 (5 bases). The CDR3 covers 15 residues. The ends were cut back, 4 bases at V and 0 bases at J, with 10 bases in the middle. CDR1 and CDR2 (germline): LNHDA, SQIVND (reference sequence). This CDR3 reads CASSKQAHSNQPQHF. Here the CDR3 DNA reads TGTGCCAGTAGTAAACAGGCCCATAGCAATCAGCCCCAGCATTTT.

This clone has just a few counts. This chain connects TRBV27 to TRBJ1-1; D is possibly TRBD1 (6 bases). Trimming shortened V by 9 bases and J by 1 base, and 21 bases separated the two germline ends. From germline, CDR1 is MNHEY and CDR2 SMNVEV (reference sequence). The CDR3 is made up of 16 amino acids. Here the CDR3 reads CASPLLGTPTNTEAFF. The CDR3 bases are TGTGCCAGTCCCTTGCTGGGGACACCCACGAACACTGAAGCTTTCTTT.

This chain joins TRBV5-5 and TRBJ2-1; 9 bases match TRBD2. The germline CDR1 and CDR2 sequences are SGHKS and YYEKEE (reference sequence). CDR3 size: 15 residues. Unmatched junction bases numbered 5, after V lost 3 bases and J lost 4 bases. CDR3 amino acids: CASSWAGGSYNEQFF. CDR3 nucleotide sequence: TGTGCCAGCAGCTGGGCGGGGGGGTCTTACAATGAGCAGTTCTTC.

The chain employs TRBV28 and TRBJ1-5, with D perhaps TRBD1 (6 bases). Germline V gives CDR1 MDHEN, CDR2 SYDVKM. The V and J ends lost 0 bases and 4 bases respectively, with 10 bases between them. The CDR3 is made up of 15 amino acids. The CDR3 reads CASSLWGGGNQPQHF. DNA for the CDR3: TGTGCCAGCAGTTTATGGGGAGGGGGGAATCAGCCCCAGCATTTT.

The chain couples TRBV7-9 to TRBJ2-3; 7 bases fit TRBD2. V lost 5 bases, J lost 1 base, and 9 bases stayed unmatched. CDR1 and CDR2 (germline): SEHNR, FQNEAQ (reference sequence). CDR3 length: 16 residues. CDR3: CASSPGRDYGTDTQYF. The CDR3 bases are TGTGCCAGCAGCCCCGGGCGGGACTACGGCACAGATACGCAGTATTTT.

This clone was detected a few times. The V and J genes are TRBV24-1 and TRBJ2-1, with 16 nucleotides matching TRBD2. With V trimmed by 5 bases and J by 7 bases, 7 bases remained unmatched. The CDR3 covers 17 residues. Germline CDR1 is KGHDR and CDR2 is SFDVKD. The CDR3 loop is CATSVSGLAGGDNEQFF. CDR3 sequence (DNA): TGTGCCACCAGTGTATCGGGACTAGCGGGGGGGGATAATGAGCAGTTCTTC.

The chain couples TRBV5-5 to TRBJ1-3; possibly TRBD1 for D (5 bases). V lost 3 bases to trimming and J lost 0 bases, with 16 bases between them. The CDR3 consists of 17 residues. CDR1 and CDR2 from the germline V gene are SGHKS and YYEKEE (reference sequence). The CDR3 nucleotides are TGTGCCAGCAGCTCGGGCAAGGGGTCGTACTCTGGAAACACCATATATTTT. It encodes CASSSGKGSYSGNTIYF.

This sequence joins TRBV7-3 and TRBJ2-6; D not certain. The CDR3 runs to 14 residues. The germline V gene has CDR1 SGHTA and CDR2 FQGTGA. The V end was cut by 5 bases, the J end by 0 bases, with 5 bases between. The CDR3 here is CASSPNSGANVLTF. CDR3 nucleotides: TGTGCCAGCAGCCCTAACTCTGGGGCCAACGTCCTGACTTTC.

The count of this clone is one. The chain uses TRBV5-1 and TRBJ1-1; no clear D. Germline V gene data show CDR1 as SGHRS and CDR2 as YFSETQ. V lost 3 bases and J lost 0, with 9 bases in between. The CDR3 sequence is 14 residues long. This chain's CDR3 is CASSWEDMNTEAFF. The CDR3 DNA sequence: TGCGCCAGCAGCTGGGAGGATATGAACACTGAAGCTTTCTTT.

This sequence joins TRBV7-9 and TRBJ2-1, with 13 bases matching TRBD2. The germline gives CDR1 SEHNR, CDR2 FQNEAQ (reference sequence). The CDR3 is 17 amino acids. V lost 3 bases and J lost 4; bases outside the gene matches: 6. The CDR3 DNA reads TGTGCCAGCAGCTTTATGGCACTAGCGGGAGGGTACAATGAGCAGTTCTTC. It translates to CASSFMALAGGYNEQFF.

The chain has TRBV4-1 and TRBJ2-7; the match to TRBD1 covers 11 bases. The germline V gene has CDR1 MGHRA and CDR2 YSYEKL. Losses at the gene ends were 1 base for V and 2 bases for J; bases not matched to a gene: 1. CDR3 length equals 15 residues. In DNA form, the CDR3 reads TGCGCCAGCAGCCAAGGGACAGGGGGCCCCTACGAGCAGTACTTC. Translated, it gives CASSQGTGGPYEQYF.

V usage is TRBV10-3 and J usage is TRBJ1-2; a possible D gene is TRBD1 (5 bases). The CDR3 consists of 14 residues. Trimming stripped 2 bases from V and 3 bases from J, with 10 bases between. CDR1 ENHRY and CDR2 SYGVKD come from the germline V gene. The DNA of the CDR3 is TGTGCCATCAGTGAGCTCGCAGGGTACTATGGCTACACCTTC. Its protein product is CAISELAGYYGYTF.

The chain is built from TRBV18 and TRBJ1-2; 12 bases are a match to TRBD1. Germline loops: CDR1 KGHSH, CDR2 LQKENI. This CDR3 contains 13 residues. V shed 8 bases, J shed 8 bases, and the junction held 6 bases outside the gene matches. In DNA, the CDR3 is TGTGCCAGCGAGGGGACAGGGGGCGTGGGCTACACCTTC. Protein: CASEGTGGVGYTF.

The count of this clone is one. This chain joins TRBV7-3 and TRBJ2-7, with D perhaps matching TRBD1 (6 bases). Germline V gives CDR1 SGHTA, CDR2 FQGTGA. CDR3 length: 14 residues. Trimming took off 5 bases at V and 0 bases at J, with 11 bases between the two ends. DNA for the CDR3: TGTGCCAGCAGCCAGTACAGGGACTCCTACGAGCAGTACTTC. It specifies CASSQYRDSYEQYF. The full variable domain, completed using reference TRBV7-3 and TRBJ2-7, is GAGVSQTPSNKVTEKGKYVELRCDPISGHTALYWYRQSLGQGPEFLIYFQGTGAADDSGLPNDRFFAVRPEGSVSTLKIQRTERGDSAVYLCASSQYRDSYEQYFGPGTRLTVT.

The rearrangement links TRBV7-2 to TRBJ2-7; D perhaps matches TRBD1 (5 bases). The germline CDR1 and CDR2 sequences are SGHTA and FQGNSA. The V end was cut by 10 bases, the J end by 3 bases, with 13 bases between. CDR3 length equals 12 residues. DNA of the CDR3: TGTGCCACGACAGACCTCAACTACGAGCAGTACTTC. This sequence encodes CATTDLNYEQYF.

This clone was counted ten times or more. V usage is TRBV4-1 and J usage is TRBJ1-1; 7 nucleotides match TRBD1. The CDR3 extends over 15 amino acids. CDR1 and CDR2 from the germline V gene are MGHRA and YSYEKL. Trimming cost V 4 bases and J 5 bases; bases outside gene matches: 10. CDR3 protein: CASSPETGLTTEAFF. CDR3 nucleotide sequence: TGCGCCAGCAGCCCCGAGACAGGGCTAACGACTGAAGCTTTCTTT.

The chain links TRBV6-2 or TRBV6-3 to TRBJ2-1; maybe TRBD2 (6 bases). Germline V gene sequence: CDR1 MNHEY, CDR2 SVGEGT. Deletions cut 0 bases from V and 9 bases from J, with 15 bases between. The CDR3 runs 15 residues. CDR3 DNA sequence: TGTGCCAGCAGTTACTCGATGGAGGGCCGGAGTGAGCAGTTCTTC. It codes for CASSYSMEGRSEQFF.

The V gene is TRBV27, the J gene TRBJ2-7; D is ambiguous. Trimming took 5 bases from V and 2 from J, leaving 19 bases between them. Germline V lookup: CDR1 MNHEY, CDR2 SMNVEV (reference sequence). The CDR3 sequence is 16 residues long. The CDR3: CASSPSSGTETYEQYF. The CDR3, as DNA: TGTGCCAGCAGTCCTTCCTCAGGAACCGAAACCTACGAGCAGTACTTC.

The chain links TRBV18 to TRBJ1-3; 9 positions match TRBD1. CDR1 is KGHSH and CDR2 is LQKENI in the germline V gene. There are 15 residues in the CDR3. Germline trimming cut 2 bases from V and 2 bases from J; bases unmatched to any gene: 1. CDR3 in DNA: TGTGCCAGCTCACCATGGGACAGGGCTGGAAACACCATATATTTT. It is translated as CASSPWDRAGNTIYF. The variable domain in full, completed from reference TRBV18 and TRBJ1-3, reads NAGVMQNPRHLVRRRGQEARLRCSPMKGHSHVYWYRQLPEEGLKFMVYLQKENIIDESGMPKERFSAEFPKEGPSILRIQQVVRGDSAAYFCASSPWDRAGNTIYFGEGSWLTVV.

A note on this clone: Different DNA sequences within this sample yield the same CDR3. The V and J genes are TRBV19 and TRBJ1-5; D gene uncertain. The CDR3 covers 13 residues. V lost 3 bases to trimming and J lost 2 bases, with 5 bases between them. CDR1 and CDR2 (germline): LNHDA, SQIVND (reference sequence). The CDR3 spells CASSIIGNQPQHF. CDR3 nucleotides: TGTGCCAGTAGTATTATAGGCAATCAGCCCCAGCATTTT.